The 2 T cell receptor beta chains reported below all come from one sample, sequenced in a study of blood T cell repertoires in COVID-19. This table comes from immunoSEQ multiplex PCR, and its TCRdb copy is limited to in-frame clones, with some not included. This table has 100,000 to 150,000 clones, around 87% appearing once. The specimen sequenced was peripheral blood. These receptors came from a woman between 65 and 79 years old with acute or convalescent COVID-19.

This chain links TRBV6-5 with TRBJ1-1; D unclear. The CDR3 spans 14 residues. Trimming removed 2 bases from V and 1 base from J, with 8 bases in between. CDR1 is MNHEY and CDR2 is SVGAGI in the germline V gene. The CDR3 protein is CASSYGGPNTEAFF. The CDR3 nucleotides are TGTGCCAGCAGTTACGGCGGGCCGAACACTGAAGCTTTCTTT.

The chain links TRBV5-8 to TRBJ2-4, with 7 bases identical to TRBD2. J was trimmed by 5 bases and V by 2 bases; bases with no gene match: 7. The V gene's germline CDR1 is SGHTS and CDR2 YDEGEE. CDR3 length: 15 residues. CDR3 bases: TGTGCCAGCAGCTTCCGGGGGGAAGTTGAAAACATTCAGTACTTC. It specifies CASSFRGEVENIQYF.